The clone carrying this T cell receptor (beta chain) occurred a few times. Its antigen is currently unknown. TCRdb re-analysed the PCR reads in MiXCR, keeping a single row per CDR3 protein. The table records 35,000 to 45,000 distinct CDR3 sequences, around 18% of them present only once. This sample is part of a study of molecular identifiers for immune sequencing clone quantification. Study-wide findings and caveats: Jurkat TCR RNA spiked in from one cell reportedly remained identifiable amid around 1 million naive cells.

This CDR3 is 14 amino acids long. Trimming removed 8 bases from V and 6 bases from J; junction bases left unmatched: 8. Germline CDR1 reads SGHVS; CDR2 reads FNYEAQ. The clonotype comes from a human donor in good health. Some libraries in this study had Jurkat cell RNA spiked in. The sequencing sample was made of naive CD8+ T cells from blood, with Jurkat cell RNA spiked in. Indicated subset: FACS-sorted CD8+CD4-CCR7+CD45RA+ naive T cells. The gene calls are TRBV7-6 and TRBJ1-5; TRBD1 aligns across 9 bases. The CDR3 loop reads CASAPGQGVQPQHF. The CDR3 DNA reads TGTGCCAGCGCGCCGGGACAGGGAGTTCAGCCCCAGCATTTT.